This entry concerns a single TCR beta chain. This specimen comes from a study of memory CD4+ T cells and cytomegalovirus serostatus. The sort gate was single viable CD3+CD4+CD8-CD45RO+ cells for memory CD4+ T cells. CD4+ T cells were isolated by positive magnetic selection. The authors' processing: After removing out-of-frame reads, around 2,000,000 distinct TCRbeta sequences remained. Clones were read by immunoSEQ multiplex PCR, and TCRdb kept only the in-frame ones, dropping some. Clonal size and the V and J genes are those of that table, whereas D and trimming came from the DNA. Here the sample spans 75,000 to 95,000 clones, around 80% being singletons. This CDR3 comprises 15 residues. The germline CDR1 and CDR2 sequences are SGDLS and YYNGEE. After removal of 2 bases from V and 2 bases from J, the junction contained 5 bases not matched to a gene.

This clonotype was obtained from an adult in good health and CMV-seronegative. The sequencing input was memory CD4+ T cells from blood. The V and J genes are TRBV9 and TRBJ2-7; TRBD1 aligns across 9 bases. The CDR3 DNA reads TGTGCCAGCAGCGTGGGGACAGGGAGAGCCTACGAGCAGTACTTC. This encodes CASSVGTGRAYEQYF.